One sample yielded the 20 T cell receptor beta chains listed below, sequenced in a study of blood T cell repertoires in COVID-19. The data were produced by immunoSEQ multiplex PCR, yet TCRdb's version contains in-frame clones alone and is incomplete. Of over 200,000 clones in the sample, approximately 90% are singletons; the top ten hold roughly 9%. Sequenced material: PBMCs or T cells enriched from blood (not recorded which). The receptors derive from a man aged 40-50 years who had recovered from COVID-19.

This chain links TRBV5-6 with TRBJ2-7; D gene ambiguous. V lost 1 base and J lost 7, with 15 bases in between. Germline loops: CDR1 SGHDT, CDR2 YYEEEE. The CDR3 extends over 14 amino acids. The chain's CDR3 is CASSLWLALLEQYF. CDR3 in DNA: TGTGCCAGCAGCTTGTGGTTGGCCCTGCTGGAGCAGTACTTC.

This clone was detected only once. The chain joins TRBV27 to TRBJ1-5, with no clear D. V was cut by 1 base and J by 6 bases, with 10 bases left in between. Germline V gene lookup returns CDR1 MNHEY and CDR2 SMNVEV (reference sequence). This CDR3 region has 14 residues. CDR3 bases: TGTGCCAGCAGTTTATTCCCGACGGGTCAGCCCCAGCATTTT. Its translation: CASSLFPTGQPQHF.

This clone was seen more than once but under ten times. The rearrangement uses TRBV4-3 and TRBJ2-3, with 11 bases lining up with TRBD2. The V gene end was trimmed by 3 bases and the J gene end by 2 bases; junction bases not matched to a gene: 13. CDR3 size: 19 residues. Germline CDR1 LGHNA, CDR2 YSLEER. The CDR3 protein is CASSQVVAGGPAYTDTQYF. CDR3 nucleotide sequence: TGCGCCAGCAGCCAGGTTGTAGCGGGAGGGCCTGCATACACAGATACGCAGTATTTT.

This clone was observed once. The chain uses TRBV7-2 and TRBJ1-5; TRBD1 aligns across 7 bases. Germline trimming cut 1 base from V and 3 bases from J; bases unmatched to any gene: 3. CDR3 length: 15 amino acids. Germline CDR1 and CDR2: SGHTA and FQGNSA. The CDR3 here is CASSLGGGTNQPQHF. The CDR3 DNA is TGTGCCAGCAGCTTAGGAGGGGGCACCAATCAGCCCCAGCATTTT.

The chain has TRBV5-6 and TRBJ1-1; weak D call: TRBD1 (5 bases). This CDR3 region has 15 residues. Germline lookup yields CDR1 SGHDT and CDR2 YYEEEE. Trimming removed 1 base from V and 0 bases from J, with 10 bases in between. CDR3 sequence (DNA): TGTGCCAGCAGCTTGAGGCCGGACATGAACACTGAAGCTTTCTTT. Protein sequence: CASSLRPDMNTEAFF.

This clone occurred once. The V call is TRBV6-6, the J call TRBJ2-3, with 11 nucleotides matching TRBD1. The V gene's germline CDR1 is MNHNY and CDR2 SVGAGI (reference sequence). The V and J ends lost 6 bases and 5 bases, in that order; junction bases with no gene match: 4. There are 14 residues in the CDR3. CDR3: CASRGQGARDTQYF. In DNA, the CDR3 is TGTGCCAGCAGAGGACAGGGGGCAAGAGATACGCAGTATTTT.

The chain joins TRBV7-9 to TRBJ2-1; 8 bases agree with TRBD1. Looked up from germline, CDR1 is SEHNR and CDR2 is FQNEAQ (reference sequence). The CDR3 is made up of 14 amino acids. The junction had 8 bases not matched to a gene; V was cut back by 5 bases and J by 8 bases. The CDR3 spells CASSISDRVDEQFF. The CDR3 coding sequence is TGTGCCAGCAGCATTTCGGACAGGGTGGATGAGCAGTTCTTC.

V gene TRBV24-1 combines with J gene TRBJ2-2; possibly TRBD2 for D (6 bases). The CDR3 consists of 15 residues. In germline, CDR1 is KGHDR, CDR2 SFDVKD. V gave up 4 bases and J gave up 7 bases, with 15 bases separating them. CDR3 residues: CATSDRTTVSGELFF. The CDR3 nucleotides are TGTGCCACCAGTGACCGGACTACCGTCAGCGGGGAGCTGTTTTTT.

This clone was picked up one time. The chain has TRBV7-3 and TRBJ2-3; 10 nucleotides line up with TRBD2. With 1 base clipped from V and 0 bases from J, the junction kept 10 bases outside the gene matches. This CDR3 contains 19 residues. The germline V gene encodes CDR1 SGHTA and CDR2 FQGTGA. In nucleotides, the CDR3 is TGTGCCAGCAGCTTAAAGCCCCGACCGACTAGCGGGAGCACAGATACGCAGTATTTT. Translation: CASSLKPRPTSGSTDTQYF.

CDR3 loop: CASSLTSGYTGELFF. The CDR3 coding sequence is TGTGCCAGCAGTTTGACTAGCGGATACACCGGGGAGCTGTTTTTT. The chain recombines TRBV28 with TRBJ2-2; 9 nucleotides line up with TRBD2. V was pared by 3 bases and J by 3 bases, with 2 bases of the junction left unmatched. The CDR3 contains 15 residues. CDR1 is MDHEN and CDR2 is SYDVKM in the germline V gene.

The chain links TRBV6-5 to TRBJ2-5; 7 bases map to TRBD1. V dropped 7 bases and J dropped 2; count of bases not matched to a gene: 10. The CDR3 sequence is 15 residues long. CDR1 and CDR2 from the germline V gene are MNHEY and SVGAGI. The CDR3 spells CASTLLQGQQETQYF. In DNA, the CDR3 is TGTGCCAGCACTCTATTACAGGGGCAGCAAGAGACCCAGTACTTC.

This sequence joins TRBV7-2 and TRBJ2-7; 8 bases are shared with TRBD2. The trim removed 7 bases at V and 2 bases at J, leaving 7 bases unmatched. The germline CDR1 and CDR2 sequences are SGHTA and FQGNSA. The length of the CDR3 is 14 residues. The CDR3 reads CASIWAAGAYEQYF. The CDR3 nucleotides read TGTGCCAGCATTTGGGCAGCGGGGGCCTACGAGCAGTACTTC.

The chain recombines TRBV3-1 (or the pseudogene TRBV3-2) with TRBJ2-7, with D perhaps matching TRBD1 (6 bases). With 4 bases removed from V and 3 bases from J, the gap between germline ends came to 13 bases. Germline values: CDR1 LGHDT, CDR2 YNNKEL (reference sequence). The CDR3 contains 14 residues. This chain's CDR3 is CASSLWDKNYEQYF. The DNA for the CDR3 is TGTGCCAGCAGCCTCTGGGACAAAAACTACGAGCAGTACTTC.

The CDR3 region has the DNA TGTGCCAGCAGGCCACAGGGTATGAGCAATCAGCCCCAGCATTTT. It codes for CASRPQGMSNQPQHF. The chain carries TRBV6-5 and TRBJ1-5, with D possibly matching TRBD1 (6 bases). V shed 6 bases and J shed 1 base, with 13 bases lying between them. Germline V gives CDR1 MNHEY, CDR2 SVGAGI. The CDR3 is 15 residues long.

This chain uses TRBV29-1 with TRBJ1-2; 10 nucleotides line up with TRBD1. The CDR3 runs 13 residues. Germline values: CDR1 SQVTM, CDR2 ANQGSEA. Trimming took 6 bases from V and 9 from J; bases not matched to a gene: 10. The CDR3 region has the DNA TGCAGCGTGGACAAGACAGGGGGCTCGAGCTACACCTTC. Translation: CSVDKTGGSSYTF.

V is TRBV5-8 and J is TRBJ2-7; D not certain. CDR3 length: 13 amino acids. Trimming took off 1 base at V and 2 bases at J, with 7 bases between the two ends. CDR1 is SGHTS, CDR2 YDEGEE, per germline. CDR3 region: CASSLPLTYEQYF. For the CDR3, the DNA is TGTGCCAGCAGCTTGCCTTTAACCTACGAGCAGTACTTC.

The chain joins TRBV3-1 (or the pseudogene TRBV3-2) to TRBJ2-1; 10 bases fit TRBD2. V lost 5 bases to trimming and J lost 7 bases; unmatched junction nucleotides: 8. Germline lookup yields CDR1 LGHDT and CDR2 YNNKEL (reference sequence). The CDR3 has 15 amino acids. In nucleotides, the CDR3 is TGTGCCAGCAGCAACAGAGCGGGGGGGCCGAATGAGCAGTTCTTC. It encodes CASSNRAGGPNEQFF.

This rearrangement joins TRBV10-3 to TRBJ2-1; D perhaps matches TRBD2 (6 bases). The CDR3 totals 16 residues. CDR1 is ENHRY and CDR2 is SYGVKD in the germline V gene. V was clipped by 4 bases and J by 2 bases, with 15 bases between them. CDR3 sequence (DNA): TGTGCCATCAGTGGCGGAGGAGGGTTCGCCTACAATGAGCAGTTCTTC. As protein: CAISGGGGFAYNEQFF.

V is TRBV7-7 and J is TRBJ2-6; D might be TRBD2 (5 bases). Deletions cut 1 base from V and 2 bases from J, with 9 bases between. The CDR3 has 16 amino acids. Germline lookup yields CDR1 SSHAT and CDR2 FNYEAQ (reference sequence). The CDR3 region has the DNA TGTGCCAGCAGCTTAGGACCGGGAACTGGGGCCAACGTCCTGACTTTC. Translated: CASSLGPGTGANVLTF.

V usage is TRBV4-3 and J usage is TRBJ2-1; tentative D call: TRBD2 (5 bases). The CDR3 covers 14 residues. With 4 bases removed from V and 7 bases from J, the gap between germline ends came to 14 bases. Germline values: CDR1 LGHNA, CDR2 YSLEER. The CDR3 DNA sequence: TGCGCCAGCAGCCCACAGATCCGCGGGAATGAGCAGTTCTTC. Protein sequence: CASSPQIRGNEQFF.